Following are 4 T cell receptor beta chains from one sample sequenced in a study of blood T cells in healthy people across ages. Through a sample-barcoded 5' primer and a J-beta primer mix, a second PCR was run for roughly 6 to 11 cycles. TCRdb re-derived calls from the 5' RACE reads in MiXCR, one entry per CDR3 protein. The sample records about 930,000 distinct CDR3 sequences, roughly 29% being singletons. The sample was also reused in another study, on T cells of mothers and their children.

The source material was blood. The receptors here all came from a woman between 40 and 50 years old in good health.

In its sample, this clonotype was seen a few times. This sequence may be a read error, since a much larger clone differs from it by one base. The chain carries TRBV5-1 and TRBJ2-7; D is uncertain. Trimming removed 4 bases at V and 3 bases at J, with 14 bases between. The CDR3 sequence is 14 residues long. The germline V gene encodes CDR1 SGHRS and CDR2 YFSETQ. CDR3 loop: CASSGGRSCYEQYF. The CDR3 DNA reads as TGCGCCAGCAGCGGCGGACGGAGCTGCTACGAGCAGTACTTC.

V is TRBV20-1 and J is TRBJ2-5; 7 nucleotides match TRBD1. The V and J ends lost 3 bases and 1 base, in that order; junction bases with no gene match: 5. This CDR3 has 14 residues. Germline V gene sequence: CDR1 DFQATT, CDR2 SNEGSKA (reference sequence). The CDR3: CSASDRAGQETQYF. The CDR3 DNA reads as TGCAGTGCTAGTGACAGGGCCGGCCAAGAGACCCAGTACTTC.

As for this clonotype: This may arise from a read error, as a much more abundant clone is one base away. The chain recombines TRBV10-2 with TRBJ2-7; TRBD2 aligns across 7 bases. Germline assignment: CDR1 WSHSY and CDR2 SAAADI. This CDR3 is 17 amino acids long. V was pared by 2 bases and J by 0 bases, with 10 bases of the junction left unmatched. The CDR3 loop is CASSEPGRAGSSYEQYF. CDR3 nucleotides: TGCGCCAGCAGTGAGCCGGGACGAGCGGGGAGCTCCTACGAGCAGTACTTC.

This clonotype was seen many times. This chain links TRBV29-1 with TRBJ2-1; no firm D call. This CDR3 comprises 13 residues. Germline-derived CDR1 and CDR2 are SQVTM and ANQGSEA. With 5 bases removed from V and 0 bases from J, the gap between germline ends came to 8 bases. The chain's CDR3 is CSVRTASYNEQFF. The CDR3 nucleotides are TGCAGCGTTCGGACGGCCTCCTACAATGAGCAGTTCTTC.